The clone carrying this T cell receptor (beta chain) has a single count. Antigen: not known. These data originate in a study of T cell responses to AZD1222 COVID-19 vaccine. About the research overall: Doses given second, at about 4 or about 12 weeks, were pooled. The study's findings and limits: Spike-specific TCR depth and breadth grew after two AZD1222 doses. Clonal diversity was possibly underestimated, and the donors were mostly white British, with more females. The number of AZD1222 recipients seropositive at baseline was only six.

Germline V gene sequence: CDR1 MNHEY, CDR2 SVGAGI. V dropped 0 bases and J dropped 4 bases, with 12 bases sitting between them. The CDR3 sequence is 16 residues long. Sequenced by immunoSEQ multiplex PCR; TCRdb stores in-frame clones only, minus some. Counted here are more than 95,000 clones, approximately 88% occurring once; the ten biggest clones make up around 30%. The chain joins TRBV6-5 to TRBJ1-4; D remains unclear. The source is an adult in good health. Sequences were derived from peripheral blood, sampled on day 0 of AZD1222 vaccination. The DNA for the CDR3 is TGTGCCAGCAGTTACTCGGTTGCAGAATTTAATGAAAAACTGTTTTTT. Amino acids: CASSYSVAEFNEKLFF.